One sample yielded the 30 T cell receptor beta chains listed below, sequenced in a study of T cell changes during pregnancy in multiple sclerosis. Clones were read by immunoSEQ multiplex PCR, and TCRdb kept only the in-frame ones, dropping some. The data show 60,000 to 85,000 clones, with around 94% seen just once and about 0.5% held by the top ten. This sample comprised peripheral blood, obtained in the third trimester of pregnancy. Receptor source: a female donor with multiple sclerosis, enrolled in a pregnancy study.

The chain employs TRBV30 and TRBJ1-2, with 8 positions matching TRBD1. V lost 4 bases, J lost 3 bases, and 7 bases stayed unmatched. Germline values: CDR1 GTSNPN, CDR2 SVGIG (reference sequence). The CDR3 loop spans 14 amino acids. The CDR3 here is CAWTGGSMDYGYTF. The CDR3 coding sequence is TGTGCCTGGACAGGGGGCTCGATGGACTATGGCTACACCTTC.

J is TRBJ2-1 and V is TRBV9; TRBD2 matches at 10 bases. Trimming removed 0 bases from V and 6 bases from J; junction bases left unmatched: 3. The length of the CDR3 is 15 residues. CDR1 and CDR2 (germline): SGDLS, YYNGEE. CDR3 sequence: CASSVGSGGINEQFF. CDR3 bases: TGTGCCAGCAGCGTAGGTAGCGGGGGGATCAATGAGCAGTTCTTC.

The chain is built from TRBV4-3 and TRBJ1-5; weak D call: TRBD1 (5 bases). Trimming took 0 bases from V and 7 from J, leaving 10 bases between them. Germline lookup yields CDR1 LGHNA and CDR2 YSLEER. The CDR3 loop spans 14 amino acids. This chain's CDR3 is CASSQEWGTQPQHF. The CDR3 DNA reads TGCGCCAGCAGCCAAGAGTGGGGCACACAGCCCCAGCATTTT.

The rearrangement links TRBV30 to TRBJ2-7; tentatively, D is TRBD1 (6 bases). Trimming cost V 3 bases and J 4 bases, with 16 bases left between them. CDR3 size: 14 residues. Germline CDR1 and CDR2: GTSNPN and SVGIG (reference sequence). The CDR3 coding sequence is TGTGCCTGGAGCCCTGGACAGATTCCTTACGAGCAGTACTTC. It specifies CAWSPGQIPYEQYF.

The V call is TRBV15, the J call TRBJ2-2; D is unclear. V lost 5 bases and J lost 1, with 8 bases in between. Germline CDR1 and CDR2: LNHNV and YYDKDF (reference sequence). This CDR3 is 14 amino acids long. The CDR3 protein is CATSSLLNTGELFF. CDR3 sequence (DNA): TGTGCCACCAGCTCGTTGTTGAACACCGGGGAGCTGTTTTTT.

J is TRBJ1-1 and V is TRBV19; D possibly corresponds to TRBD1 (6 bases). Trimming removed 4 bases from V and 1 base from J, with 13 bases in between. This CDR3 contains 15 residues. Germline CDR1 reads LNHDA; CDR2 reads SQIVND (reference sequence). CDR3 nucleotides: TGTGCCAGTAGTACGGGACAACTCACGAACACTGAAGCTTTCTTT. This sequence encodes CASSTGQLTNTEAFF.

The rearrangement uses TRBV4-1 and TRBJ2-2; TRBD1 matches 7 bases. CDR1 and CDR2 from the germline V gene are MGHRA and YSYEKL. V lost 0 bases and J lost 4; bases outside the gene matches: 5. There are 16 residues in the CDR3. The CDR3 nucleotides read TGCGCCAGCAGCCAAGATCCGGGACAGACCACCGGGGAGCTGTTTTTT. It specifies CASSQDPGQTTGELFF.

This sequence joins TRBV7-3 and TRBJ2-3, with TRBD2 matching over 9 bases. J gave up 5 bases and V 5 bases, and 5 bases lay outside the gene matches. This CDR3 has 14 residues. In germline, CDR1 is SGHTA, CDR2 FQGTGA. CDR3 in DNA: TGTGCCAGCAGCCCGGGACTAGCCAGAGATACGCAGTATTTT. Its translation is CASSPGLARDTQYF.

V is TRBV2 and J is TRBJ2-7, with TRBD1 matching over 9 bases. The CDR3 is made up of 15 amino acids. The trim removed 11 bases at V and 2 bases at J, leaving 13 bases unmatched. Germline V gene data show CDR1 as SNHLY and CDR2 as FYNNEI. The CDR3 DNA reads TGTGCCGCGGCCGACTCTGGGACAGGGCCCTACGAGCAGTACTTC. Translating it yields CAAADSGTGPYEQYF.

The chain recombines TRBV9 with TRBJ1-3; D remains ambiguous. This CDR3 is built from 16 residues. Germline values: CDR1 SGDLS, CDR2 YYNGEE. Trimming removed 2 bases at V and 2 bases at J, with 14 bases between. CDR3 in DNA: TGTGCCAGCAGCGTCCTGGAGGGAAGGACTGGAAACACCATATATTTT. Translating it yields CASSVLEGRTGNTIYF.

This sequence joins TRBV7-3 and TRBJ2-6; D may be TRBD1 (6 bases). V gave up 4 bases and J gave up 2 bases, with 15 bases separating them. The CDR3 is 17 residues long. From germline, CDR1 is SGHTA and CDR2 FQGTGA. CDR3 DNA: TGTGCCAGCAGCTCCATCACAGGGAGTACTGGGGCCAACGTCCTGACTTTC. Translation: CASSSITGSTGANVLTF.

This clone was seen a single time. The gene calls are TRBV30 and TRBJ1-5; D is ambiguous. The germline V gene encodes CDR1 GTSNPN and CDR2 SVGIG (reference sequence). V shed 2 bases and J shed 4 bases, with 6 bases lying between them. The CDR3 contains 12 residues. The CDR3 sequence: CAWSFRNQPQHF. The CDR3, as DNA: TGTGCCTGGAGTTTCAGAAATCAGCCCCAGCATTTT.

The chain uses TRBV19 and TRBJ1-1; D is possibly TRBD1 (5 bases). The V gene's germline CDR1 is LNHDA and CDR2 SQIVND (reference sequence). This CDR3 is built from 14 residues. V was clipped by 6 bases and J by 3 bases, with 14 bases between them. The CDR3 loop is CASSFAGSDTEAFF. CDR3 DNA: TGTGCCAGTAGCTTTGCAGGGTCGGACACTGAAGCTTTCTTT. Variable domain in full (rest from reference TRBV19 and TRBJ1-1): DGGITQSPKYLFRKEGQNVTLSCEQNLNHDAMYWYRQDPGQGLRLIYYSQIVNDFQKGDIAEGYSVSREKKESFPLTVTSAQKNPTAFYLCASSFAGSDTEAFFGQGTRLTVV.

V is TRBV7-2 and J is TRBJ2-3, with 9 bases matching TRBD2. With V trimmed by 5 bases and J by 3 bases, 9 bases remained unmatched. This CDR3 spans 16 amino acids. The germline gives CDR1 SGHTA, CDR2 FQGNSA. In DNA form, the CDR3 reads TGTGCCAGCAGCCGGGGACTAGCAGGACCGACAGATACGCAGTATTTT. This encodes CASSRGLAGPTDTQYF.

The chain employs TRBV5-4 and TRBJ2-5; no firm D call. Germline values: CDR1 SGHNT, CDR2 YYREEE (reference sequence). The CDR3 length is 13 residues. V gave up 3 bases and J gave up 5 bases, with 11 bases separating them. The CDR3 is CASSSATGETQYF. CDR3 bases: TGTGCCAGCAGCTCAGCAACCGGGGAGACCCAGTACTTC.

The CDR3 sequence: CAWSVGGDQETQYF. The CDR3 nucleotides read TGTGCCTGGAGTGTAGGGGGAGACCAAGAGACCCAGTACTTC. This chain connects TRBV30 to TRBJ2-5, with D perhaps TRBD1 (6 bases). This CDR3 comprises 14 residues. Trimming stripped 0 bases from V and 0 bases from J, with 8 bases between. Looked up from germline, CDR1 is GTSNPN and CDR2 is SVGIG (reference sequence).

The rearrangement joins TRBV6-6 to TRBJ2-3; 9 nucleotides align to TRBD1. Germline CDR1 and CDR2: MNHNY and SVGAGI (reference sequence). Trimming took 4 bases from V and 5 from J; bases not matched to a gene: 4. There are 14 residues in the CDR3. CDR3 residues: CASSFTGGKDTQYF. The CDR3 DNA reads as TGTGCCAGCAGTTTTACAGGGGGCAAAGATACGCAGTATTTT.

The chain has TRBV7-3 and TRBJ2-6; possible D gene TRBD2, 6 bases. The CDR3 loop spans 17 amino acids. Germline CDR1 and CDR2: SGHTA and FQGTGA. Between the trimmed V and J ends, which lost 4 bases and 2 bases, there was a span of 15 bases. The DNA for the CDR3 is TGTGCCAGCAGCTCCAGATGGGGCGGGGCTGGGGCCAACGTCCTGACTTTC. Residues: CASSSRWGGAGANVLTF.

The rearrangement uses TRBV18 and TRBJ1-3, with D possibly matching TRBD1 (6 bases). CDR1 is KGHSH and CDR2 is LQKENI in the germline V gene. With 4 bases removed from V and 0 bases from J, the gap between germline ends came to 7 bases. CDR3 length equals 14 residues. In nucleotides, the CDR3 is TGTGCCAGCTCACAGGACAGCTCTGGAAACACCATATATTTT. Protein product: CASSQDSSGNTIYF.

V usage is TRBV4-3 and J usage is TRBJ1-6, with TRBD1 as a possible D gene (5 bases). Trimming pared 5 bases from V and 11 bases from J, leaving 16 bases between. Germline CDR1 is LGHNA and CDR2 is YSLEER. This CDR3 comprises 14 residues. CDR3 nucleotides: TGCGCCAGCAGCACTTTACAGCCCAGGGCACCCCTCCACTTT. Translating gives CASSTLQPRAPLHF.

CDR3 in amino acids: CASSGQASSGANVLTF. DNA for the CDR3: TGTGCCAGCAGCGGACAGGCAAGCTCTGGGGCCAACGTCCTGACTTTC. The V and J genes are TRBV6-4 and TRBJ2-6; 7 nucleotides match TRBD1. The germline V gene has CDR1 MRHNA and CDR2 SNTAGT. The CDR3 sequence is 16 residues long. Unmatched junction bases numbered 5, after V lost 6 bases and J lost 0 bases.

The rearrangement uses TRBV27 and TRBJ1-2; D is possibly TRBD1 (6 bases). This CDR3 has 13 residues. Per the germline V gene, CDR1 is MNHEY and CDR2 is SMNVEV (reference sequence). V gave up 5 bases and J gave up 5 bases, with 12 bases separating them. CDR3 region: CASSQTGTYGYTF. The CDR3 DNA is TGTGCCAGCAGTCAAACCGGGACATATGGCTACACCTTC.

The J gene is TRBJ2-2, the V gene TRBV5-4; 13 bases match TRBD2. Per the germline V gene, CDR1 is SGHNT and CDR2 is YYREEE (reference sequence). The CDR3 has 18 amino acids. V lost 6 bases, J lost 4 bases, and 12 bases stayed unmatched. The CDR3 region has the DNA TGTGCCAGCAACCCGGGACTAGCGGGGCCGCAGAGCACCGGGGAGCTGTTTTTT. Its protein product is CASNPGLAGPQSTGELFF.

V usage is TRBV21-1 and J usage is TRBJ1-2; the table's D call of TRBD1 was not tested on the DNA. TRBV21-1 counts as a pseudogene. CDR3 length: 15 amino acids. Written as DNA, the CDR3 is TGTGCCAGCAGCGCAACACAGGGGCCCTACTATGGCTACACCTTC. Amino acids: CASSATQGPYYGYTF.

This rearrangement joins TRBV11-2 to TRBJ1-1, with 7 bases aligning to TRBD1. This CDR3 comprises 15 residues. The V segment lost 2 bases and the J segment 5 bases; nucleotides outside the gene matches: 8. Germline values: CDR1 SGHAT, CDR2 FQNNGV. The CDR3 is CASSLKGGGPTEAFF. CDR3 nucleotides: TGTGCCAGCAGCTTAAAAGGGGGCGGACCAACTGAAGCTTTCTTT.

This sequence joins TRBV19 and TRBJ1-2; D is possibly TRBD1 (6 bases). The germline V gene has CDR1 LNHDA and CDR2 SQIVND (reference sequence). Trimming removed 4 bases from V and 8 bases from J, with 17 bases in between. The CDR3 spans 14 residues. As DNA, the CDR3 is TGTGCCAGTAGTACACTACAGGGTATAGGCGGCTACACCTTC. It encodes CASSTLQGIGGYTF.

The V call is TRBV4-2, the J call TRBJ1-1, with D uncertain. The CDR3 spans 13 residues. Germline CDR1 and CDR2: LGHNA and YNFKEQ. The V and J ends lost 1 base and 5 bases respectively, with 8 bases between them. For the CDR3, the DNA is TGTGCCAGCAGCCAAGGAGGTCGGACTGAAGCTTTCTTT. It specifies CASSQGGRTEAFF.

The rearrangement links TRBV19 to TRBJ1-1; tentative D call: TRBD1 (6 bases). The CDR3 consists of 14 residues. The germline CDR1 and CDR2 sequences are LNHDA and SQIVND (reference sequence). V was trimmed by 6 bases and J by 1 base, leaving 12 bases between them. The CDR3 reads CASRLLTGNTEAFF. CDR3 sequence (DNA): TGTGCCAGTAGGCTACTGACAGGGAACACTGAAGCTTTCTTT. The entire variable domain, with the rest obtained from reference TRBV19 and TRBJ1-1, is as follows: DGGITQSPKYLFRKEGQNVTLSCEQNLNHDAMYWYRQDPGQGLRLIYYSQIVNDFQKGDIAEGYSVSREKKESFPLTVTSAQKNPTAFYLCASRLLTGNTEAFFGQGTRLTVV.

CDR3 protein: CASSPGQEGSPLHF. CDR3 DNA: TGTGCCAGCAGTCCGGGACAGGAGGGATCACCCCTCCACTTT. The rearrangement joins TRBV6-1 to TRBJ1-6, with 8 bases matching TRBD1. V shed 5 bases and J 10 bases; nucleotides not matched to a gene: 7. This CDR3 has 14 residues. The germline V gene encodes CDR1 MNHNS and CDR2 SASEGT.

This chain links TRBV19 with TRBJ1-4, with 8 bases lining up with TRBD1. Germline-derived CDR1 and CDR2 are LNHDA and SQIVND (reference sequence). V lost 9 bases and J lost 4; bases outside the gene matches: 10. The length of the CDR3 is 15 residues. CDR3 coding DNA: TGTGCCAGCCGACAGGGGCCCCAGATTAATGAAAAACTGTTTTTT. As protein: CASRQGPQINEKLFF.